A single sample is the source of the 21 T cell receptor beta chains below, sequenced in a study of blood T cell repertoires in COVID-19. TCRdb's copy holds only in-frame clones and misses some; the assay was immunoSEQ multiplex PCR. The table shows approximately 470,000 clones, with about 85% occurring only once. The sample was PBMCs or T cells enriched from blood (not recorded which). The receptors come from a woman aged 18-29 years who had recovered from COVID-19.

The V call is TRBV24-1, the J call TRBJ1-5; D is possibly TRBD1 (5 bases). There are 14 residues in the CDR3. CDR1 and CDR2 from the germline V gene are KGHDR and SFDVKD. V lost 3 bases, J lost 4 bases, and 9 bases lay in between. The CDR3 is CATSDRRDNQPQHF. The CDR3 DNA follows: TGTGCCACCAGTGATCGCAGGGATAATCAGCCCCAGCATTTT.

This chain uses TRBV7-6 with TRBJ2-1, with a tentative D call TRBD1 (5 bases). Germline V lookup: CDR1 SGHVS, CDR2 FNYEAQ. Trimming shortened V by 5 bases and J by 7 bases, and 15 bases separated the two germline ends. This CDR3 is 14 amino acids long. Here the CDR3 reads CASSPLGALNEQFF. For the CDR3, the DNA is TGTGCCAGCAGCCCCCTTGGGGCGTTGAATGAGCAGTTCTTC.

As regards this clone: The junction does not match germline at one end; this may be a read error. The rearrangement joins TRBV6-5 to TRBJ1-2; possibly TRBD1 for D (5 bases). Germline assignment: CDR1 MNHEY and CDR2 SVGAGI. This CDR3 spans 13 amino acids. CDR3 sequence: CASTIGMQTAQAF. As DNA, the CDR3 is TGTGCCAGCACTATCGGAATGCAGACAGCCCAGGCCTTC.

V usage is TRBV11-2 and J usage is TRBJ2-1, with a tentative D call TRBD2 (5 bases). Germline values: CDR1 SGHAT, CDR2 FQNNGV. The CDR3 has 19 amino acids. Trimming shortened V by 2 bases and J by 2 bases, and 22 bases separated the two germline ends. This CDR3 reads CASSLRLSERSLPYNEQFF. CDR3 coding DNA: TGTGCCAGCAGCTTAAGGCTTAGCGAACGGTCCCTTCCCTACAATGAGCAGTTCTTC.

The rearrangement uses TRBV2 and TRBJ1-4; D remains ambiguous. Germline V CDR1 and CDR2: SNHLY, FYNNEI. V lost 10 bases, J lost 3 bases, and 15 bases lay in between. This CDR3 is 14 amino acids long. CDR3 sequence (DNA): TGTGCCACTTCGACTTTATCTCCTAATGAAAAACTGTTTTTT. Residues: CATSTLSPNEKLFF.

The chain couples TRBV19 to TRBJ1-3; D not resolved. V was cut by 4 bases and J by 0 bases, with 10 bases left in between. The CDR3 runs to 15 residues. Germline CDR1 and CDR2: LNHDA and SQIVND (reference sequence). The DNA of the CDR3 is TGTGCCAGTAGTACCGGACGGGACTCTGGAAACACCATATATTTT. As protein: CASSTGRDSGNTIYF.

DNA for the CDR3: TGTGCCAGTAGTCCCCGGCCGGAGTCAGCGCAGTTCTTC. Translating gives CASSPRPESAQFF. V gene TRBV19 combines with J gene TRBJ2-1; D call uncertain. The CDR3 has 13 amino acids. Trimming took off 5 bases at V and 12 bases at J, with 17 bases between the two ends. In germline, CDR1 is LNHDA, CDR2 SQIVND (reference sequence).

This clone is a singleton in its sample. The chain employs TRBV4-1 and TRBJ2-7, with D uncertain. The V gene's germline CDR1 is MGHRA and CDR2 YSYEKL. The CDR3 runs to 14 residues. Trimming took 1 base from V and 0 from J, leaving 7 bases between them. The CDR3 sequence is CASSQVPFSYEQYF. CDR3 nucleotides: TGCGCCAGCAGCCAAGTTCCCTTCTCCTACGAGCAGTACTTC.

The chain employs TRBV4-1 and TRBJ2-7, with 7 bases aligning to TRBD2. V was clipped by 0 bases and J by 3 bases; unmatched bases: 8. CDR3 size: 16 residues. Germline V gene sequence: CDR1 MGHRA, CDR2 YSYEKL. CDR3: CASSQDAAGTYYEQYF. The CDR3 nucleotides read TGCGCCAGCAGCCAAGATGCAGCGGGGACCTACTACGAGCAGTACTTC.

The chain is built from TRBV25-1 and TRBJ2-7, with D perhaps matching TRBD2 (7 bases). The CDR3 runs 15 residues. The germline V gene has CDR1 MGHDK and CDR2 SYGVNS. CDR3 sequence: CAPGGWVVRLYEQYF. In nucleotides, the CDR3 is TGTGCTCCGGGGGGCTGGGTAGTCCGATTATACGAGCAGTACTTC.

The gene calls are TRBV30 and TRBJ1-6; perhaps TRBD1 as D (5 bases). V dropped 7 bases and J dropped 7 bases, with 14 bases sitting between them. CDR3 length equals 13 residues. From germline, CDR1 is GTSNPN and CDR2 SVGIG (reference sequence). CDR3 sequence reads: CAFNRGGNSPLHF. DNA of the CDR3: TGTGCCTTCAATCGCGGGGGGAATTCACCCCTCCACTTT.

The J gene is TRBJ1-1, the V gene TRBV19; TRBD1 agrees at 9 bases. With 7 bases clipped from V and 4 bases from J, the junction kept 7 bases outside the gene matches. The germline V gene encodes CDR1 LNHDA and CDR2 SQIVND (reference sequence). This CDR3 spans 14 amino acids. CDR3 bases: TGTGCCAGTACCCAGACAGGGGGTGGCACTGAAGCTTTCTTT. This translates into CASTQTGGGTEAFF.

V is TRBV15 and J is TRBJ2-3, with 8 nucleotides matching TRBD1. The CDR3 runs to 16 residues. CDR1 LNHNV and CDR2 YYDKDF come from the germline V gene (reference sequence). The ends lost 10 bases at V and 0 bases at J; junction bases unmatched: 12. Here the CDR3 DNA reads TGTGCCATACGGTTGGGACAGGCCTCGAGCACAGATACGCAGTATTTT. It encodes CAIRLGQASSTDTQYF.

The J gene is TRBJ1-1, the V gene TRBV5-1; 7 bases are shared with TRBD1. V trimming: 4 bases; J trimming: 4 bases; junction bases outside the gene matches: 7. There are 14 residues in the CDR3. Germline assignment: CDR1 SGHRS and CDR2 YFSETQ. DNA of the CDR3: TGCGCCAGCAGCCGACAGGGAGAGGGCACTGAAGCTTTCTTT. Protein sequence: CASSRQGEGTEAFF.

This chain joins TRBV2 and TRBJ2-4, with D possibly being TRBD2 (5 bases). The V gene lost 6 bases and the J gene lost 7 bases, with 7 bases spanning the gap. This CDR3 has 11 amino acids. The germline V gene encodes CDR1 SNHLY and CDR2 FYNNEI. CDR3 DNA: TGTGCCAGCAGATCGGGGAACATTCAGTACTTC. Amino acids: CASRSGNIQYF.

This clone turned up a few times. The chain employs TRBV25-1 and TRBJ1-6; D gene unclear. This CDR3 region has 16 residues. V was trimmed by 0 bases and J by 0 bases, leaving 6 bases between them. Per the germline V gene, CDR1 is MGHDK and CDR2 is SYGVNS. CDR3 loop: CASSEYEGSYNSPLHF. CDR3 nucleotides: TGTGCCAGCAGTGAATATGAGGGCTCCTATAATTCACCCCTCCACTTT.

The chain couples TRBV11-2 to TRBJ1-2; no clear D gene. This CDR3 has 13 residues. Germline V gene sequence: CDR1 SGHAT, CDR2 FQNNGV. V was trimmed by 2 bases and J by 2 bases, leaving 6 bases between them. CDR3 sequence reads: CASSLQINYGYTF. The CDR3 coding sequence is TGTGCCAGCAGCTTACAGATCAACTATGGCTACACCTTC.

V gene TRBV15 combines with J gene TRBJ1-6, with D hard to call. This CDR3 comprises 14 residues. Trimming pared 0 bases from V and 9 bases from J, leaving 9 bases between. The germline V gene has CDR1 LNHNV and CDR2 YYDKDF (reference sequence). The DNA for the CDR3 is TGTGCCACCAGCAGAGATCGGAGAATTTCACCCCTCCACTTT. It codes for CATSRDRRISPLHF.

The CDR3 region is CASSYSGTGGIANEKLFF. As DNA, the CDR3 is TGTGCCAGCAGCTATTCCGGGACAGGGGGGATTGCGAATGAAAAACTGTTTTTT. This sequence joins TRBV4-2 and TRBJ1-4; 11 positions agree with TRBD1. Trimming took 5 bases from V and 5 from J; bases not matched to a gene: 13. The CDR3 contains 18 residues. Germline lookup yields CDR1 LGHNA and CDR2 YNFKEQ.

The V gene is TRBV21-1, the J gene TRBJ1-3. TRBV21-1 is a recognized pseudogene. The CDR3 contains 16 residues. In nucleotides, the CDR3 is TGTGCCAGCAACCCCTCTGGGACTTCTTATGGAAACACCATATATTTT. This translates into CASNPSGTSYGNTIYF.

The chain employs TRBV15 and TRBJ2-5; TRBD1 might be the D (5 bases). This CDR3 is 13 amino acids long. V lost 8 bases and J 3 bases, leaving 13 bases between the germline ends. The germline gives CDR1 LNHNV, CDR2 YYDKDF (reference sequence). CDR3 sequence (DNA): TGTGCCACCGGACATCCTAATGAAGAGACCCAGTACTTC. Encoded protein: CATGHPNEETQYF.